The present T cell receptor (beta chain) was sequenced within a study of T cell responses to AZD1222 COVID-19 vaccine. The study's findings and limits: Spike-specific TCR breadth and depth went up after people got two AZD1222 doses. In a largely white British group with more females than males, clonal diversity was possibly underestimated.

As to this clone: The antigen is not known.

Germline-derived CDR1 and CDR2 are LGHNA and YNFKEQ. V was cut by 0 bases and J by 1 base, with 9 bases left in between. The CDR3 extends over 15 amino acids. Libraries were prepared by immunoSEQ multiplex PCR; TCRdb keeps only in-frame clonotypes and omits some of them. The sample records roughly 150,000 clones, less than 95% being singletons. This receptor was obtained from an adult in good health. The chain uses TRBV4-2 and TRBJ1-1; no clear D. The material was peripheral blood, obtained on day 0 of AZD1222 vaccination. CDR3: CASSQERAENTEAFF. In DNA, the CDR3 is TGTGCCAGCAGCCAAGAGAGGGCAGAGAACACTGAAGCTTTCTTT.